This T cell receptor beta chain came from a study of shared clonotypes between healthy human individuals. Study summary: Per donor, CD8 memory used one plate, CD8 naive used two, CD4 memory used three and CD4 naive used three.

The table came from immunoSEQ multiplex PCR; TCRdb's copy has only in-frame clones and leaves some out. Found here are 1,500,000 or so clones, just under 99% of them singletons; the top ten hold 0.3% to 0.45%. The ends were cut back, 4 bases at V and 11 bases at J, with 15 bases in the middle. CDR3 size: 13 residues. CDR1 is MNHNY, CDR2 SVGAGI, per germline (reference sequence). With respect to this clone: The antigen remains undetermined.

Notes on the study in general: Larger estimated richness was generally recorded for naive subsets relative to memory subsets.

The sample consisted of naive CD4+ T cells sorted from blood. Subset given: CD45RA+ positively selected. The chain combines TRBV6-6 with TRBJ2-1; no reliable D call. The TCR comes from a man aged 25-40 years in good health. In DNA, the CDR3 is TGTGCCAGCAGTTCCCCCCATGGCGTGCAGCAGTTCTTC. As protein: CASSSPHGVQQFF.